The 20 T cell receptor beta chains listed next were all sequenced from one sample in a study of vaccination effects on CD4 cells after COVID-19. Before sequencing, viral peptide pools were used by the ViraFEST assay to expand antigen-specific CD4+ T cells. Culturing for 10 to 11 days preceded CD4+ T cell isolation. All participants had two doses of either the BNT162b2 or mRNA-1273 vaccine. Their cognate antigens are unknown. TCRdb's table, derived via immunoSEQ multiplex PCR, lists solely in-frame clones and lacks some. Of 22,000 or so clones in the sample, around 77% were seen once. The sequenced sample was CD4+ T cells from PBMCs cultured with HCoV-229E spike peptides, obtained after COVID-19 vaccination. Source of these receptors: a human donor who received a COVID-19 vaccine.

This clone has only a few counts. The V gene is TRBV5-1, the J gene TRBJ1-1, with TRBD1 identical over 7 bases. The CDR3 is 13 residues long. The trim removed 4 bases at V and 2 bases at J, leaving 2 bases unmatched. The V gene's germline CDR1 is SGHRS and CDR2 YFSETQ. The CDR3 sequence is CASSGTANTEAFF. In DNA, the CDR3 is TGCGCCAGCAGCGGGACAGCCAACACTGAAGCTTTCTTT. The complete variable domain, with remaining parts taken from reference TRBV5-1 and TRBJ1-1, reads KAGVTQTPRYLIKTRGQQVTLSCSPISGHRSVSWYQQTPGQGLQFLFEYFSETQRNKGNFPGRFSGRQFSNSRSEMNVSTLELGDSALYLCASSGTANTEAFFGQGTRLTVV.

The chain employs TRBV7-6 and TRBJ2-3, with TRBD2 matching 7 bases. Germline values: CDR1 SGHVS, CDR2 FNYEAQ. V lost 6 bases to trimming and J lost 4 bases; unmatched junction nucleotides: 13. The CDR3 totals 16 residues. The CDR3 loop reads CASRPLSGKGSDTQYF. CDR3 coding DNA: TGTGCCAGCAGGCCCCTAAGCGGGAAAGGGTCAGATACGCAGTATTTT.

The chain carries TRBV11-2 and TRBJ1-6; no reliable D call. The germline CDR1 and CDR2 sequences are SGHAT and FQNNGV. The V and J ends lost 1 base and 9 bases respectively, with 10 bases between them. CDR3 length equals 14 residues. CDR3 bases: TGTGCCAGCAGCTTAGCGCATAAGGGTTCACCCCTCCACTTT. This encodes CASSLAHKGSPLHF.

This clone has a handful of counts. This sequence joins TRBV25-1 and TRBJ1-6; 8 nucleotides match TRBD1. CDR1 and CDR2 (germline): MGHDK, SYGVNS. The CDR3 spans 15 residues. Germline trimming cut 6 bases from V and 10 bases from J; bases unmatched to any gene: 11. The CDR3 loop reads CASSNQGATRSPLHF. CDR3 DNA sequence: TGTGCCAGCAGCAATCAGGGGGCAACAAGATCACCCCTCCACTTT.

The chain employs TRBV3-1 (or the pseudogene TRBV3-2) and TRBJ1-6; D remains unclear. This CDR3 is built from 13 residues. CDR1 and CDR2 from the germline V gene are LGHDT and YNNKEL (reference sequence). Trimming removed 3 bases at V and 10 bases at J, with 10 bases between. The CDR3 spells CASSQRRNSPLHF. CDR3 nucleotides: TGTGCCAGCAGCCAGAGACGGAACTCACCCCTCCACTTT.

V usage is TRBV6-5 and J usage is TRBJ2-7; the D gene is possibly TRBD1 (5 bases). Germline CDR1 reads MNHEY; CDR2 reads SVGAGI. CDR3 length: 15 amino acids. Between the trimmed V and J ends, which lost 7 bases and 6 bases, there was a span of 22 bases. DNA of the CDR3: TGTGCCAGCACTAGTGGGGCAGCAGACTCAGGCGAGCAGTACTTC. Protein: CASTSGAADSGEQYF.

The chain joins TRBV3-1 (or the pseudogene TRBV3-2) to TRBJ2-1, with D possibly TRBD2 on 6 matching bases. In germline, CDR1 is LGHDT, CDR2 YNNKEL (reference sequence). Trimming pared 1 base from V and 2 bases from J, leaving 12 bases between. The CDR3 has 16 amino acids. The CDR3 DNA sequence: TGTGCCAGCAGCCAAGGGACTACCAAAACCTACAATGAGCAGTTCTTC. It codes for CASSQGTTKTYNEQFF.

CDR3 sequence: CASRLPYRDRGYNEQFF. CDR3 coding DNA: TGTGCCAGCAGGTTACCTTACCGGGACAGGGGGTACAATGAGCAGTTCTTC. The chain uses TRBV7-2 and TRBJ2-1; 11 bases map to TRBD1. V shed 6 bases and J 4 bases; nucleotides not matched to a gene: 11. From germline, CDR1 is SGHTA and CDR2 FQGNSA. The CDR3 is made up of 17 amino acids.

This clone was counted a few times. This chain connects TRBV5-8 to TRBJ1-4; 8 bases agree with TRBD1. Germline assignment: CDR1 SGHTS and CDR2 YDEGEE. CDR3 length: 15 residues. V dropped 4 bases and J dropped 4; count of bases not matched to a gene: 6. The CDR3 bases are TGTGCCAGCAGCGCAGGACAGGGAAATAATGAAAAACTGTTTTTT. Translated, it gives CASSAGQGNNEKLFF.

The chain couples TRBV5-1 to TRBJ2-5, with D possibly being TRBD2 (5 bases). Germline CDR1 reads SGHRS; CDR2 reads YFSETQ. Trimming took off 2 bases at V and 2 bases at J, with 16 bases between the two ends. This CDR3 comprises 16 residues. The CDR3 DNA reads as TGCGCCAGCAGCTTTACCCTCCGGACTGGGCAAGAGACCCAGTACTTC. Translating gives CASSFTLRTGQETQYF.

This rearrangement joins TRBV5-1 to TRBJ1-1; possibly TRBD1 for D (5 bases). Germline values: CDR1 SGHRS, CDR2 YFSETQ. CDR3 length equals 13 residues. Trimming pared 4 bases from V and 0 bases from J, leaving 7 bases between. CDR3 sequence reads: CASSQGMNTEAFF. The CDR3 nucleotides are TGCGCCAGCAGCCAGGGAATGAACACTGAAGCTTTCTTT. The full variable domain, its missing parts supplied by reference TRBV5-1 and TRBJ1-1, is KAGVTQTPRYLIKTRGQQVTLSCSPISGHRSVSWYQQTPGQGLQFLFEYFSETQRNKGNFPGRFSGRQFSNSRSEMNVSTLELGDSALYLCASSQGMNTEAFFGQGTRLTVV.

The DNA for the CDR3 is TGTGCCATCAGTGATTCTGCTAACACCGGGGAGCTGTTTTTT. Translated, it gives CAISDSANTGELFF. V usage is TRBV10-3 and J usage is TRBJ2-2, with unresolved D. V shed 3 bases and J shed 2 bases, with 7 bases lying between them. This CDR3 comprises 14 residues. CDR1 ENHRY and CDR2 SYGVKD come from the germline V gene.

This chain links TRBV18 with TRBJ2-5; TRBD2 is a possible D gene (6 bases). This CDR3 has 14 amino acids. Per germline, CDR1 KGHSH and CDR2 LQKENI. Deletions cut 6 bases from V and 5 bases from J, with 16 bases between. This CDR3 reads CASSPPGTSETQYF. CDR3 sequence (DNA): TGTGCCAGCTCGCCGCCCGGGACTTCGGAGACCCAGTACTTC.

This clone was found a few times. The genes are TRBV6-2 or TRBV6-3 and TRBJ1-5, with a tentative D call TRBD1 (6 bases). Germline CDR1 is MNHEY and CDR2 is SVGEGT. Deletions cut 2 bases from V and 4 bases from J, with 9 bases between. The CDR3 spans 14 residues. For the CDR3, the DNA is TGTGCCAGCAGTTACACAGGGCTTAATCAGCCCCAGCATTTT. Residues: CASSYTGLNQPQHF.

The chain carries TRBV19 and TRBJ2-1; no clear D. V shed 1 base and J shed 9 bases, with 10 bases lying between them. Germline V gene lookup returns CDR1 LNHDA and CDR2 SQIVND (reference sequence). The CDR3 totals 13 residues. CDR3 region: CASSIVGDGEQFF. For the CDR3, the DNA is TGTGCCAGTAGTATAGTTGGGGATGGTGAGCAGTTCTTC.

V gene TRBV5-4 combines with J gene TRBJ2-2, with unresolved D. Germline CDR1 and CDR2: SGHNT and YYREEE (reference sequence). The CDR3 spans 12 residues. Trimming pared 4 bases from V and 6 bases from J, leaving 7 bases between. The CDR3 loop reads CASSPWSGELFF. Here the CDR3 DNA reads TGTGCCAGCAGCCCGTGGTCCGGGGAGCTGTTTTTT.

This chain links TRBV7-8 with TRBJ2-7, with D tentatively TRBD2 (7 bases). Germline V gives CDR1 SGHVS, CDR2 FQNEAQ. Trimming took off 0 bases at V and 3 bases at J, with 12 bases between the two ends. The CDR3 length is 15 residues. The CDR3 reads CASSLAVGGGYEQYF. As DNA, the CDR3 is TGTGCCAGCAGCTTAGCGGTGGGAGGGGGCTACGAGCAGTACTTC.

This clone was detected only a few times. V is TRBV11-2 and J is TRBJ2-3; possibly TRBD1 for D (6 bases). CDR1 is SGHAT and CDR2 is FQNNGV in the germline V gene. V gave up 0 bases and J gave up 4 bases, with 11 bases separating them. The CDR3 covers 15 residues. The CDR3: CASSLDRGRPDTQYF. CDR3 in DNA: TGTGCCAGCAGCTTAGACAGGGGTCGCCCAGATACGCAGTATTTT.

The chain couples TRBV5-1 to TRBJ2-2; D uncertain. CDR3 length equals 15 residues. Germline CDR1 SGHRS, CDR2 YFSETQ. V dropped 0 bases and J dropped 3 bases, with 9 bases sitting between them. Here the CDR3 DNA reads TGCGCCAGCAGCTTGGTTCCCGTCGACACCGGGGAGCTGTTTTTT. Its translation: CASSLVPVDTGELFF.

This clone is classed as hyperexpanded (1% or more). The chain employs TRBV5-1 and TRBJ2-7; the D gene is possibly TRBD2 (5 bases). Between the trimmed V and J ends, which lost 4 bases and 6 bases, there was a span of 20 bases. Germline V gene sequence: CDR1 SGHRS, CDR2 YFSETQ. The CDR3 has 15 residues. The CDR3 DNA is TGCGCCAGCAGCGCACAGCCGTCCGAGGGTGGCGAGCAGTACTTC. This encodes CASSAQPSEGGEQYF.